The 18 T cell receptor beta chains below were found in one sample sequenced in a study of blood T cells in healthy people across ages. A second PCR, run for 7 to 11 cycles, used a sample-barcoded 5' primer plus a J-beta primer mix. One entry per CDR3 protein results from TCRdb running MiXCR on the 5' RACE reads. The table shows around 1.5 million distinct CDR3 sequences, with about 40% occurring only once. Sequenced material: blood. These receptor sequences come from a young woman in good health.

This clonotype was counted a few times. This chain joins TRBV9 and TRBJ2-1, with no clear D. V was cut by 5 bases and J by 5 bases, with 14 bases left in between. This CDR3 spans 14 amino acids. The germline CDR1 and CDR2 sequences are SGDLS and YYNGEE. CDR3 residues: CASSDWSVDNEQFF. CDR3 coding DNA: TGTGCCAGCAGTGACTGGTCGGTCGACAATGAGCAGTTCTTC.

The J gene is TRBJ1-3, the V gene TRBV6-1, with D possibly matching TRBD1 (5 bases). The CDR3 consists of 14 residues. CDR1 and CDR2 (germline): MNHNS, SASEGT. The germline V and J ends were trimmed by 6 bases and 0 bases, with 9 bases remaining between them. CDR3 sequence reads: CASREGSSGNTIYF. In DNA form, the CDR3 reads TGTGCCAGCAGGGAGGGGAGCTCTGGAAACACCATATATTTT.

The chain couples TRBV7-2 to TRBJ2-2, with D possibly TRBD1 on 6 matching bases. The CDR3 has 14 amino acids. V gave up 6 bases and J gave up 1 base, with 9 bases separating them. CDR1 and CDR2 (germline): SGHTA, FQGNSA. CDR3 coding DNA: TGTGCCAGCAGGCAAGGGGGGAACACCGGGGAGCTGTTTTTT. Translating it yields CASRQGGNTGELFF.

This chain links TRBV5-1 with TRBJ2-3, with D tentatively TRBD1 (6 bases). V dropped 3 bases and J dropped 3 bases, with 14 bases sitting between them. The CDR3 is made up of 15 amino acids. Per the germline V gene, CDR1 is SGHRS and CDR2 is YFSETQ. CDR3 loop: CASSSGTRRTDTQYF. The DNA for the CDR3 is TGCGCCAGCAGCTCGGGGACACGGCGAACAGATACGCAGTATTTT.

This clonotype showed up many times. CDR3 amino acids: CSVERTDTQYF. In DNA form, the CDR3 reads TGCAGCGTTGAGAGGACAGATACGCAGTATTTT. The V and J genes are TRBV29-1 and TRBJ2-3; D remains ambiguous. The CDR3 is made up of 11 amino acids. The germline V gene has CDR1 SQVTM and CDR2 ANQGSEA. V was clipped by 3 bases and J by 3 bases, with 4 bases between them.

This chain uses TRBV19 with TRBJ2-1; the D is unclear. CDR3 length equals 12 residues. V gave up 10 bases and J gave up 3 bases, with 10 bases separating them. Germline V gene lookup returns CDR1 LNHDA and CDR2 SQIVND (reference sequence). This chain's CDR3 is CAISDLYNEQFF. CDR3 bases: TGTGCCATCTCAGACCTCTACAATGAGCAGTTCTTC.

V usage is TRBV10-2 and J usage is TRBJ2-7; D may be TRBD2 (6 bases). CDR1 is WSHSY, CDR2 SAAADI, per germline. The V end was cut by 10 bases, the J end by 7 bases, with 20 bases between. The CDR3 consists of 13 residues. The CDR3 region is CATNRLGGDEQYF. The CDR3 nucleotides read TGCGCCACCAATCGACTGGGCGGGGATGAGCAGTACTTC.

The rearrangement joins TRBV7-9 to TRBJ1-2; 9 bases are shared with TRBD1. The germline V gene encodes CDR1 SEHNR and CDR2 FQNEAQ (reference sequence). This CDR3 spans 15 amino acids. V lost 3 bases, J lost 8 bases, and 10 bases stayed unmatched. The CDR3 nucleotides are TGTGCCAGCAGCTTGTCCGGGACAGGGTGGAGGGGCTACACCTTC. Its protein is CASSLSGTGWRGYTF.

Only one count was recorded for this clonotype. The rearrangement joins TRBV3-1 to TRBJ2-1; 9 bases are a match to TRBD2. Germline values: CDR1 LGHDT, CDR2 YNNKEL (reference sequence). CDR3 length: 17 amino acids. J gave up 3 bases and V 5 bases, and 11 bases lay outside the gene matches. DNA for the CDR3: TGTGCCAGCAGCTCGGACCCTGGGCGGGGGGGCTACAATGAGCAGTTCTTC. This sequence encodes CASSSDPGRGGYNEQFF.

The chain couples TRBV24-1 to TRBJ2-7, with 7 bases lining up with TRBD1. V dropped 5 bases and J dropped 7; count of bases not matched to a gene: 7. The CDR3 is 13 amino acids. Germline assignment: CDR1 KGHDR and CDR2 SFDVKD. CDR3 nucleotides: TGTGCCACCAGTGGTACAGGGGTCAATGAGCAGTACTTC. Translated, it gives CATSGTGVNEQYF.

A single count supports this clonotype. The CDR3 DNA reads as TGTGCCACCAGTGATAGACTAGCGGGTCAAGAGACCCAGTACTTC. Amino acid sequence: CATSDRLAGQETQYF. V and J are TRBV24-1 and TRBJ2-5; 10 bases fit TRBD2. The junction had 2 bases not matched to a gene; V was cut back by 3 bases and J by 2 bases. The CDR3 has 15 amino acids. Per the germline V gene, CDR1 is KGHDR and CDR2 is SFDVKD.

This clonotype came up a few times. The rearrangement links TRBV20-1 to TRBJ2-1, with TRBD2 as a possible D gene (5 bases). Trimming cost V 2 bases and J 7 bases, with 9 bases left between them. Germline loops: CDR1 DFQATT, CDR2 SNEGSKA (reference sequence). There are 12 residues in the CDR3. Here the CDR3 DNA reads TGCAGTGCTAGACGGGGTTGGAATGAGCAGTTCTTC. This translates into CSARRGWNEQFF.

The V gene is TRBV20-1, the J gene TRBJ2-3, with D hard to call. Germline CDR1 is DFQATT and CDR2 is SNEGSKA (reference sequence). V was cut by 6 bases and J by 4 bases, with 17 bases left in between. This CDR3 contains 14 residues. CDR3 in DNA: TGCAGTGCGCCCTCCCGCCGACAAGCAGATACGCAGTATTTT. Translating it yields CSAPSRRQADTQYF.

The chain combines TRBV7-2 with TRBJ2-5; 7 positions agree with TRBD2. After removal of 3 bases from V and 4 bases from J, the junction contained 11 bases not matched to a gene. The CDR3 has 16 residues. Germline V gives CDR1 SGHTA, CDR2 FQGNSA. CDR3 residues: CASSFTRTRGGETQYF. In DNA form, the CDR3 reads TGTGCCAGCAGCTTCACTCGGACTAGGGGTGGAGAGACCCAGTACTTC.

This clonotype has a handful of counts. The chain carries TRBV6-1 and TRBJ2-1; D perhaps matches TRBD1 (5 bases). V was pared by 11 bases and J by 7 bases, with 21 bases between. The CDR3 has 14 residues. Germline V gene lookup returns CDR1 MNHNS and CDR2 SASEGT. The CDR3 nucleotides are TGTGCCGTCCCGGAAACTATAGGGGTGAATGAGCAGTTCTTC. This sequence encodes CAVPETIGVNEQFF.

Regarding this clonotype: The junction departs from the called germline gene at one end, perhaps through a read error. This chain's CDR3 is CGARIPGAGTDTQYF. As DNA, the CDR3 is TGCGGTGCTAGAATTCCGGGGGCGGGCACAGATACGCAGTATTTT. The chain recombines TRBV20-1 with TRBJ2-3; D is tentatively TRBD1 or TRBD2 (6 bases each). The CDR3 contains 15 residues. Germline loops: CDR1 DFQATT, CDR2 SNEGSKA (reference sequence).

The J gene is TRBJ1-3, the V gene TRBV12-3 or TRBV12-4; D gene ambiguous. Trimming stripped 8 bases from V and 5 bases from J, with 7 bases between. This CDR3 region has 11 residues. In DNA, the CDR3 is TGTGCCAGCGGCTTGAGAAACACCATATATTTT. It codes for CASGLRNTIYF.

This clonotype was counted between two and nine times. This chain links TRBV12-3 or TRBV12-4 with TRBJ1-2, with D unclear. Trimming removed 5 bases from V and 6 bases from J, with 10 bases in between. The length of the CDR3 is 12 residues. CDR3 nucleotide sequence: TGTGCCAGCAGTGGGCTTTCGAATGGCTACACCTTC. The encoded protein is CASSGLSNGYTF.